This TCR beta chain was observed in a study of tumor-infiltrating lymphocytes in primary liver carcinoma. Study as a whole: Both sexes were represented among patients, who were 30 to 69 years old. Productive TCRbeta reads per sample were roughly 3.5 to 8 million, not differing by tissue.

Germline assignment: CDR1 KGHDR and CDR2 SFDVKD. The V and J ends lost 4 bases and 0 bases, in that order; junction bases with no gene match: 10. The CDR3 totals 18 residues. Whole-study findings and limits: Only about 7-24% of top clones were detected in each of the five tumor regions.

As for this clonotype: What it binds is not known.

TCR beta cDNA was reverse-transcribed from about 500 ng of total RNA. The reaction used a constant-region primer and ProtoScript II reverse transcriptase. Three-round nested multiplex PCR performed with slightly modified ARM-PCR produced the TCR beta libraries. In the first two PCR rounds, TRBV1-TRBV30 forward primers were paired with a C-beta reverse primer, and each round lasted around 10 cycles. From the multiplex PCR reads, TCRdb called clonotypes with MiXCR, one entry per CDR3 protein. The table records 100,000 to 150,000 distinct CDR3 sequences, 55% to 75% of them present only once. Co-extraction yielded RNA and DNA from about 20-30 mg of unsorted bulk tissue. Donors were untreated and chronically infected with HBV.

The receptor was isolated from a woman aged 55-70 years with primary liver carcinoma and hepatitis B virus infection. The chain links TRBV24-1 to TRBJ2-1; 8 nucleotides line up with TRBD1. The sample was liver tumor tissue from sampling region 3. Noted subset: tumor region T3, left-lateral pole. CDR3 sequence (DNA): TGTGCCACCAGTGACTCCCTTCGTACAGGGGGCTCCTACAATGAGCAGTTCTTC. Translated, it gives CATSDSLRTGGSYNEQFF.